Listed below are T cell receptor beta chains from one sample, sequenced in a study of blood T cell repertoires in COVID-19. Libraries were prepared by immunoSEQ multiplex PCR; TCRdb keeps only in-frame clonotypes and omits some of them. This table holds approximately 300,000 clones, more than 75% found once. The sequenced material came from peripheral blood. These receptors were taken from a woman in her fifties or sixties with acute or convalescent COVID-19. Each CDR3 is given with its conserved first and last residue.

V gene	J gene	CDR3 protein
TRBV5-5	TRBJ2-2	CASSSDTGELFF
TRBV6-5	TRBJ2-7	CASSTSYEQYF
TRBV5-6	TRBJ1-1	CASSPSTGGLNTEAFF
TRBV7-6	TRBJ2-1	CASSLAPTISNEQFF
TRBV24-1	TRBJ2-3	CATGGSGTTDTQYF
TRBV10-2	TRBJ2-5	CASSELGVQQETQYF
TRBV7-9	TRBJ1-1	CASSYPGGANTEAFF
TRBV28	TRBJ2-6	CASSFSYRLRSGANVLTF
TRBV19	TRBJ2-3	CASSDLGETDTQYF
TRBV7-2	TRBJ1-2	CASSPGTGRPYGYTF
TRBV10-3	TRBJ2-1	CAISEGILADHHEQFF
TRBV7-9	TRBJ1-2	CASSSHFTRGSGYGYTF
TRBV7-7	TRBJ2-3	CASSEGATRTDTQYF
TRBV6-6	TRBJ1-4	CASSYVKEYEKLFF
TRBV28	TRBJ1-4	CASSAYMMTGENEKLFF
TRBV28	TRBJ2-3	CASKGLRTDTQYF
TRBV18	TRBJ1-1	CASATRGWDTEAFF
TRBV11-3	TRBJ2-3	CASSLDPWTGRGDTQYF
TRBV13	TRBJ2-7	CASSVVPDRAEEQYF
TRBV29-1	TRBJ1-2	CSVKGQAYYGYTF
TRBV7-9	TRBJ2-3	CASSSRTSGTDTQYF
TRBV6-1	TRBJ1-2	CASSEWGQGDEGYGYTF
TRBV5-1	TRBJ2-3	CASSFAGSLAGGTDTQYF
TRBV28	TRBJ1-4	CASRPPGTGGREEKLFF
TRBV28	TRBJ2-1	CATGTSGRFNEQFF
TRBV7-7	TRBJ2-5	CASSRRLAGKETQYF
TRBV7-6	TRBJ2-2	CASSTGGPGPAGELFF
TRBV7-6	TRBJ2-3	CASSLAVVAGVADTQYF
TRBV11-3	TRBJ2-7	CASSLTGANYEQYF
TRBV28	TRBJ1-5	CASQGVRYSNQPQHF
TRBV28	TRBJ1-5	CASSLQGAIQPQHF
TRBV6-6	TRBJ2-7	CASRVSQGVKDEQYF
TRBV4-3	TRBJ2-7	CASSQGPYEQYF
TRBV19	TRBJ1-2	CASRRLRRGYTF
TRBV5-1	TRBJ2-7	CASSLSLAGVNEQYF
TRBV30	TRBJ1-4	CAWSVKQLNEKLFF
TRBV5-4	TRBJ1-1	CASSYAGLNTEAFF